The 29 T cell receptor beta chains below were found in one sample sequenced in a study of blood T cell repertoires in COVID-19. This table comes from immunoSEQ multiplex PCR, and its TCRdb copy is limited to in-frame clones, with some not included. The table lists some 200,000 clones, around 86% of them singletons. Sequencing was done on a sample of peripheral blood. The receptor source for this set is a woman aged 40-49 years with acute or convalescent COVID-19.

The chain combines TRBV5-1 with TRBJ1-1, with 7 positions matching TRBD1. The CDR3 covers 14 residues. V gave up 4 bases and J gave up 4 bases; unmatched junction bases: 7. Germline V CDR1 and CDR2: SGHRS, YFSETQ. For the CDR3, the DNA is TGCGCCAGCAGCGAGGGATCAGGGGGCACTGAAGCTTTCTTT. This codes for CASSEGSGGTEAFF.

This chain connects TRBV28 to TRBJ2-1; no firm D call. Trimming pared 2 bases from V and 0 bases from J, leaving 8 bases between. The CDR3 consists of 15 residues. Germline CDR1 and CDR2: MDHEN and SYDVKM. The CDR3 DNA sequence: TGTGCCAGCAGTTTAGCGCAAAACTCCTACAATGAGCAGTTCTTC. This gives the protein CASSLAQNSYNEQFF.

This chain uses TRBV27 with TRBJ2-2, with D tentatively TRBD2 (7 bases). The V end was cut by 8 bases, the J end by 4 bases, with 23 bases between. This CDR3 is 17 amino acids long. Germline-derived CDR1 and CDR2 are MNHEY and SMNVEV (reference sequence). CDR3 amino acids: CASLHLRGGLITGELFF. The CDR3 nucleotides read TGTGCCAGCCTACACCTTAGGGGGGGGCTAATCACCGGGGAGCTGTTTTTT.

V is TRBV4-1 and J is TRBJ2-7, with 7 positions matching TRBD1. Germline-derived CDR1 and CDR2 are MGHRA and YSYEKL. The CDR3 contains 16 residues. V lost 5 bases to trimming and J lost 2 bases; unmatched junction nucleotides: 12. CDR3 DNA sequence: TGCGCCAGCAGCTTTCGATCAGGGGGTTCTACCTACGAGCAGTACTTC. Its translation is CASSFRSGGSTYEQYF.

J is TRBJ2-5 and V is TRBV7-2; D perhaps matches TRBD2 (6 bases). V lost 2 bases and J lost 5, with 12 bases in between. Germline CDR1 reads SGHTA; CDR2 reads FQGNSA. There are 14 residues in the CDR3. The CDR3 DNA is TGTGCCAGCAGCTTATTCTCAGGGAGGGAGACCCAGTACTTC. Amino acids: CASSLFSGRETQYF.

The chain recombines TRBV6-5 with TRBJ1-1; 10 nucleotides match TRBD1. Germline assignment: CDR1 MNHEY and CDR2 SVGAGI. The CDR3 spans 14 residues. V dropped 5 bases and J dropped 6; count of bases not matched to a gene: 6. CDR3 protein: CASSTGTGVSEAFF. The DNA of the CDR3 is TGTGCCAGCAGTACCGGGACAGGGGTATCTGAAGCTTTCTTT.

About this clone: The junction does not match germline at one end; this may be a read error. The V call is TRBV24-1, the J call TRBJ2-3, with 11 bases matching TRBD2. The germline gives CDR1 KGHDR, CDR2 SFDVKD. The CDR3 spans 17 residues. The CDR3 loop reads CATSDFLSGRDTGTQYF. CDR3 nucleotides: TGTGCCACCAGTGATTTCCTTAGCGGGAGGGACACAGGTACGCAGTATTTT.

The chain links TRBV7-2 to TRBJ1-1, with TRBD1 matching over 7 bases. Germline assignment: CDR1 SGHTA and CDR2 FQGNSA. The CDR3 contains 13 residues. J was trimmed by 3 bases and V by 7 bases; bases with no gene match: 5. The CDR3 DNA follows: TGTGCCAGCAAACAGGGGACCTACACTGAAGCTTTCTTT. It translates to CASKQGTYTEAFF. Full variable domain (rest looked up from reference TRBV7-2 and TRBJ1-1): GAGVSQSPSNKVTEKGKDVELRCDPISGHTALYWYRQSLGQGLEFLIYFQGNSAPDKSGLPSDRFSAERTGGSVSTLTIQRTQQEDSAVYLCASKQGTYTEAFFGQGTRLTVV.

This chain uses TRBV27 with TRBJ2-7; D uncertain. The CDR3 totals 11 residues. Germline assignment: CDR1 MNHEY and CDR2 SMNVEV (reference sequence). V shed 3 bases and J shed 4 bases, with 4 bases lying between them. The CDR3 bases are TGTGCCAGCAGTTTTCAATACGAGCAGTACTTC. Its protein product is CASSFQYEQYF.

This chain joins TRBV27 and TRBJ1-1, with 7 bases identical to TRBD1. Germline V lookup: CDR1 MNHEY, CDR2 SMNVEV (reference sequence). The CDR3 spans 15 residues. V lost 0 bases to trimming and J lost 2 bases; unmatched junction nucleotides: 3. The CDR3 DNA is TGTGCCAGCAGTTTATCTGGACAGGCCAACACTGAAGCTTTCTTT. This translates into CASSLSGQANTEAFF.

The gene calls are TRBV3-1 (or the pseudogene TRBV3-2) and TRBJ1-6; D is possibly TRBD1 (5 bases). The V end was cut by 3 bases, the J end by 6 bases, with 21 bases between. The CDR3 has 18 residues. Germline lookup yields CDR1 LGHDT and CDR2 YNNKEL (reference sequence). CDR3 residues: CASSQRGAGGGFNSPLHF. The CDR3, as DNA: TGTGCCAGCAGCCAGAGAGGGGCTGGCGGGGGATTTAATTCACCCCTCCACTTT.

The gene calls are TRBV5-6 and TRBJ2-4; TRBD2 aligns across 8 bases. The junction had 3 bases not matched to a gene; V was cut back by 6 bases and J by 1 base. Germline values: CDR1 SGHDT, CDR2 YYEEEE. The CDR3 is made up of 14 amino acids. As DNA, the CDR3 is TGTGCCAGCATTTTAGCGGGGGCCAAAAACATTCAGTACTTC. This gives the protein CASILAGAKNIQYF.

The chain joins TRBV19 to TRBJ2-4; D unresolved. Trimming pared 9 bases from V and 3 bases from J, leaving 27 bases between. Per germline, CDR1 LNHDA and CDR2 SQIVND (reference sequence). The CDR3 length is 18 residues. The DNA for the CDR3 is TGTGCCAGCCTCACCTATTTCCGCGTGAGTGAGGTCAAAAACATTCAGTACTTC. Translated, it gives CASLTYFRVSEVKNIQYF.

The genes are TRBV19 and TRBJ2-1, with 8 bases identical to TRBD1. The CDR3 consists of 18 residues. CDR1 and CDR2 (germline): LNHDA, SQIVND (reference sequence). The J segment lost 2 bases and the V segment lost 6 bases, leaving 15 bases of the junction unmatched. CDR3 bases: TGTGCCAGTAGCACTGGGGGGTTCGGGACAGGCACCTACAATGAGCAGTTCTTC. This gives the protein CASSTGGFGTGTYNEQFF.

The J gene is TRBJ1-1, the V gene TRBV11-2, with D tentatively TRBD1 (6 bases). The CDR3 length is 17 residues. V shed 3 bases and J shed 2 bases, with 19 bases lying between them. Germline lookup yields CDR1 SGHAT and CDR2 FQNNGV. CDR3 in amino acids: CASSFLAGQSSNTEAFF. In DNA, the CDR3 is TGTGCCAGCAGCTTCCTCGCCGGACAGTCATCTAACACTGAAGCTTTCTTT.

The chain uses TRBV4-2 and TRBJ1-1, with D possibly matching TRBD1 (5 bases). Trimming stripped 2 bases from V and 3 bases from J, with 10 bases between. CDR3 length: 14 residues. CDR1 LGHNA and CDR2 YNFKEQ come from the germline V gene. The chain's CDR3 is CASSQLQGDTEAFF. The CDR3 DNA follows: TGTGCCAGCAGCCAATTGCAGGGTGACACTGAAGCTTTCTTT.

This chain links TRBV9 with TRBJ1-6; D call uncertain. The V and J ends lost 5 bases and 5 bases respectively, with 14 bases between them. Germline-derived CDR1 and CDR2 are SGDLS and YYNGEE. This CDR3 comprises 15 residues. In DNA, the CDR3 is TGTGCCAGCAGTTCCCGGACTGGTAATAATTCACCCCTCCACTTT. It encodes CASSSRTGNNSPLHF.

This clone showed up just a few times. The V gene is TRBV5-6, the J gene TRBJ2-2, with D unclear. CDR1 SGHDT and CDR2 YYEEEE come from the germline V gene. This CDR3 has 15 amino acids. Deletions cut 0 bases from V and 1 base from J, with 7 bases between. The CDR3 sequence: CASSLVSGNTGELFF. For the CDR3, the DNA is TGTGCCAGCAGCTTGGTTTCAGGGAACACCGGGGAGCTGTTTTTT.

This clone was counted a few times. The chain is built from TRBV7-2 and TRBJ2-5, with unresolved D. This CDR3 is 15 amino acids long. Germline V gene sequence: CDR1 SGHTA, CDR2 FQGNSA. With 5 bases removed from V and 2 bases from J, the gap between germline ends came to 15 bases. CDR3 residues: CASSNRDALQETQYF. The CDR3 nucleotides are TGTGCCAGCAGCAATCGAGATGCCTTACAAGAGACCCAGTACTTC.

The CDR3 spells CASTEGSGHRSYNEQFF. The CDR3 nucleotides are TGTGCCAGCACCGAGGGTAGCGGGCACCGCTCCTACAATGAGCAGTTCTTC. The chain has TRBV27 and TRBJ2-1, with 7 bases matching TRBD2. The J segment lost 0 bases and the V segment lost 7 bases, leaving 12 bases of the junction unmatched. This CDR3 is 17 amino acids long. Germline loops: CDR1 MNHEY, CDR2 SMNVEV (reference sequence).

V and J are TRBV28 and TRBJ1-6; D ambiguous. Germline CDR1 and CDR2: MDHEN and SYDVKM. The length of the CDR3 is 14 residues. V lost 3 bases and J 8 bases, leaving 11 bases between the germline ends. DNA for the CDR3: TGTGCCAGCAGTTTCGGGAGCTCCGATTCACCCCTCCACTTT. Protein product: CASSFGSSDSPLHF.

The V and J genes are TRBV2 and TRBJ2-7; 7 bases map to TRBD2. The CDR3 has 18 amino acids. CDR1 and CDR2 (germline): SNHLY, FYNNEI. The ends lost 3 bases at V and 0 bases at J; junction bases unmatched: 14. CDR3 in DNA: TGTGCCAGCAGTGAGGGGCCGCTTAAGGGGAGGGACTCCTACGAGCAGTACTTC. Protein product: CASSEGPLKGRDSYEQYF.

The chain joins TRBV6-5 to TRBJ2-1, with 7 positions matching TRBD2. With V trimmed by 8 bases and J by 4 bases, 8 bases remained unmatched. The CDR3 totals 14 residues. Germline V CDR1 and CDR2: MNHEY, SVGAGI. CDR3 coding DNA: TGTGCCAGCTCGGGGAGCGGGGAGTACAATGAGCAGTTCTTC. Amino acid sequence: CASSGSGEYNEQFF.

CDR3 loop: CASSMGGPEQFF. CDR3 nucleotides: TGTGCCAGTAGTATGGGGGGGCCTGAGCAGTTCTTC. The gene calls are TRBV19 and TRBJ2-1; D perhaps matches TRBD2 (7 bases). Trimming took off 3 bases at V and 9 bases at J, with 9 bases between the two ends. Per the germline V gene, CDR1 is LNHDA and CDR2 is SQIVND (reference sequence). The CDR3 totals 12 residues.

The chain employs TRBV25-1 and TRBJ2-7, with 11 bases fitting TRBD1. CDR3 length: 16 residues. Per germline, CDR1 MGHDK and CDR2 SYGVNS. After removal of 6 bases from V and 2 bases from J, the junction contained 9 bases not matched to a gene. As DNA, the CDR3 is TGTGCCAGCAGCCGCGACCCGGGACAGGGGGCCTACGAGCAGTACTTC. It translates to CASSRDPGQGAYEQYF.

This clone appeared a single time. The chain has TRBV7-9 and TRBJ2-1; 10 nucleotides agree with TRBD2. The V and J ends lost 4 bases and 8 bases, in that order; junction bases with no gene match: 11. Germline-derived CDR1 and CDR2 are SEHNR and FQNEAQ (reference sequence). CDR3 length: 16 amino acids. DNA of the CDR3: TGTGCCAGCAGCTCCCATCTAGCGGGAGTTAATCATGAGCAGTTCTTC. Amino acid sequence: CASSSHLAGVNHEQFF. Full variable domain (remainder filled in from reference TRBV7-9 and TRBJ2-1): DTGVSQNPRHKITKRGQNVTFRCDPISEHNRLYWYRQTLGQGPEFLTYFQNEAQLEKSRLLSDRFSAERPKGSFSTLEIQRTEQGDSAMYLCASSSHLAGVNHEQFFGPGTRLTVL.

This sequence joins TRBV9 and TRBJ2-3; D gene unclear. The V end lost 0 bases, the J end lost 4 bases, and 9 bases lay between the germline ends. The germline V gene has CDR1 SGDLS and CDR2 YYNGEE. CDR3 length: 14 amino acids. This chain's CDR3 is CASSVAGEADTQYF. CDR3 in DNA: TGTGCCAGCAGCGTAGCTGGAGAGGCAGATACGCAGTATTTT. Looking up the rest from reference TRBV9 and TRBJ2-3 gives the full variable domain: DSGVTQTPKHLITATGQRVTLRCSPRSGDLSVYWYQQSLDQGLQFLIQYYNGEERAKGNILERFSAQQFPDLHSELNLSSLELGDSALYFCASSVAGEADTQYFGPGTRLTVL.

This chain links TRBV25-1 with TRBJ2-7; maybe TRBD1 (6 bases). Germline-derived CDR1 and CDR2 are MGHDK and SYGVNS. Trimming shortened V by 3 bases and J by 5 bases, and 14 bases separated the two germline ends. CDR3 length: 14 residues. CDR3 amino acids: CASSDLGGKDEQYF. The CDR3 region has the DNA TGTGCCAGCAGTGACTTAGGGGGTAAGGACGAGCAGTACTTC.

The chain recombines TRBV27 with TRBJ1-4; 7 bases are a match to TRBD1. The trim removed 4 bases at V and 7 bases at J, leaving 9 bases unmatched. The germline CDR1 and CDR2 sequences are MNHEY and SMNVEV (reference sequence). The CDR3 has 15 residues. CDR3 sequence reads: CASSSTGERGEKLFF. CDR3 DNA: TGTGCCAGCAGTTCTACAGGGGAGAGGGGTGAAAAACTGTTTTTT.